The 18 T cell receptor beta chains in this list originate from one sample, sequenced in a study of blood T cell repertoires in COVID-19. The table came from immunoSEQ multiplex PCR; TCRdb's copy has only in-frame clones and leaves some out. Among some 30,000 clones listed, approximately 86% were seen once. Input material: peripheral blood. These receptors originate from a woman older than 75 with active or convalescent COVID-19.

The gene calls are TRBV24-1 and TRBJ2-1; 12 bases are a match to TRBD2. J was trimmed by 0 bases and V by 3 bases; bases with no gene match: 14. Looked up from germline, CDR1 is KGHDR and CDR2 is SFDVKD. The CDR3 is made up of 21 amino acids. The DNA for the CDR3 is TGTGCCACCAGTGATACACCTTGGACTAGCGGGGAAGTCCTCTCCTACAATGAGCAGTTCTTC. Its translation is CATSDTPWTSGEVLSYNEQFF.

The chain uses TRBV5-1 and TRBJ1-2; TRBD1 matches 8 bases. The CDR3 extends over 13 amino acids. J was trimmed by 3 bases and V by 4 bases; bases with no gene match: 2. Germline V CDR1 and CDR2: SGHRS, YFSETQ. As DNA, the CDR3 is TGCGCCAGCAGCGTGGACAGGGACTATGGCTACACCTTC. It specifies CASSVDRDYGYTF.

The J gene is TRBJ2-2, the V gene TRBV5-8; 7 nucleotides match TRBD1. V dropped 3 bases and J dropped 0; count of bases not matched to a gene: 8. Germline V gene data show CDR1 as SGHTS and CDR2 as YDEGEE. There are 17 residues in the CDR3. The CDR3 DNA follows: TGTGCCAGCAGCTCTAGAACAGGGGCCTCGAACACCGGGGAGCTGTTTTTT. This encodes CASSSRTGASNTGELFF.

The V and J genes are TRBV7-9 and TRBJ2-1; TRBD2 matches 14 bases. Per germline, CDR1 SEHNR and CDR2 FQNEAQ (reference sequence). The CDR3 has 19 residues. Trimming removed 5 bases from V and 4 bases from J; junction bases left unmatched: 13. Here the CDR3 DNA reads TGTGCCAGCAGCCGTGGATCCGGACTAGCGGGGGGCATATACAATGAGCAGTTCTTC. It yields the protein CASSRGSGLAGGIYNEQFF. Together with reference TRBV7-9 and TRBJ2-1, the CDR3 gives the full variable domain: DTGVSQNPRHKITKRGQNVTFRCDPISEHNRLYWYRQTLGQGPEFLTYFQNEAQLEKSRLLSDRFSAERPKGSFSTLEIQRTEQGDSAMYLCASSRGSGLAGGIYNEQFFGPGTRLTVL.

The chain is built from TRBV7-9 and TRBJ1-6; weak D call: TRBD1 (5 bases). Germline V gene lookup returns CDR1 SEHNR and CDR2 FQNEAQ (reference sequence). Trimming removed 1 base from V and 7 bases from J, with 8 bases in between. The CDR3 extends over 14 amino acids. CDR3 loop: CASSLGGENSPLHF. The CDR3 DNA follows: TGTGCCAGCAGCTTAGGGGGGGAGAATTCACCCCTCCACTTT.

The rearrangement uses TRBV27 and TRBJ1-3, with D maybe TRBD1 (6 bases). Germline lookup yields CDR1 MNHEY and CDR2 SMNVEV (reference sequence). CDR3 length: 15 amino acids. Trimming stripped 2 bases from V and 4 bases from J, with 12 bases between. The CDR3 region is CASSLGWGPGNTIYF. CDR3 bases: TGTGCCAGCAGTTTAGGATGGGGGCCCGGAAACACCATATATTTT.

The chain is built from TRBV28 and TRBJ1-5, with D possibly being TRBD1 (6 bases). Trimming took off 5 bases at V and 4 bases at J, with 15 bases between the two ends. Germline CDR1 is MDHEN and CDR2 is SYDVKM. This CDR3 has 15 residues. DNA of the CDR3: TGTGCCAGCAGTGCCAGGGGCCGAGGGAATCAGCCCCAGCATTTT. Translation gives CASSARGRGNQPQHF.

J is TRBJ2-3 and V is TRBV11-2; 10 bases map to TRBD2. The CDR3 runs 16 residues. CDR1 SGHAT and CDR2 FQNNGV come from the germline V gene. V lost 3 bases and J lost 4; bases outside the gene matches: 7. As DNA, the CDR3 is TGTGCCAGCAGCTTTCGAGCGGGGGGGCGGGCAGATACGCAGTATTTT. It codes for CASSFRAGGRADTQYF.

This clone was seen once. The chain joins TRBV19 to TRBJ1-5, with a tentative D call TRBD1 (6 bases). V lost 5 bases and J 7 bases, leaving 18 bases between the germline ends. CDR1 and CDR2 from the germline V gene are LNHDA and SQIVND (reference sequence). The CDR3 is 15 amino acids. The CDR3 is CASSALLGAGQPQHF. CDR3 sequence (DNA): TGTGCCAGTAGTGCCCTTTTGGGGGCAGGGCAGCCCCAGCATTTT. Full variable domain (rest looked up from reference TRBV19 and TRBJ1-5): DGGITQSPKYLFRKEGQNVTLSCEQNLNHDAMYWYRQDPGQGLRLIYYSQIVNDFQKGDIAEGYSVSREKKESFPLTVTSAQKNPTAFYLCASSALLGAGQPQHFGDGTRLSIL.

The chain joins TRBV6-6 to TRBJ2-7, with D perhaps TRBD2 (5 bases). V was clipped by 5 bases and J by 3 bases, with 11 bases between them. Germline CDR1 is MNHNY and CDR2 is SVGAGI (reference sequence). This CDR3 spans 13 amino acids. The CDR3: CASSNRRDYEQYF. As DNA, the CDR3 is TGTGCCAGCAGTAACCGCCGGGACTACGAGCAGTACTTC.

This clone was observed once. V and J are TRBV6-6 and TRBJ1-6; 8 bases line up with TRBD1. Germline trimming cut 0 bases from V and 6 bases from J; bases unmatched to any gene: 4. Germline V gene lookup returns CDR1 MNHNY and CDR2 SVGAGI (reference sequence). The CDR3 is made up of 16 amino acids. The CDR3 loop reads CASSYSPTGANSPLHF. The CDR3, as DNA: TGTGCCAGCAGTTACTCGCCGACAGGGGCTAATTCACCCCTCCACTTT.

The chain employs TRBV21-1 and TRBJ1-2. TRBV21-1 is a listed pseudogene. The CDR3 totals 18 residues. The CDR3 bases are TGTGCCAGCAGCAAAGCGCAACAGTCCGGGACTCCTAACTATGGCTACACCTTC. Protein: CASSKAQQSGTPNYGYTF.

J is TRBJ1-1 and V is TRBV5-1; 9 positions match TRBD1. V trimming: 4 bases; J trimming: 1 base; junction bases outside the gene matches: 2. Germline loops: CDR1 SGHRS, CDR2 YFSETQ. This CDR3 has 14 amino acids. CDR3 amino acids: CASSTGQGNTEAFF. CDR3 nucleotides: TGCGCCAGCAGCACGGGACAGGGGAACACTGAAGCTTTCTTT.

The V gene is TRBV6-6, the J gene TRBJ1-1; a possible D gene is TRBD1 (6 bases). Trimming shortened V by 8 bases and J by 3 bases, and 13 bases separated the two germline ends. The germline gives CDR1 MNHNY, CDR2 SVGAGI (reference sequence). The CDR3 is 13 residues long. CDR3 in DNA: TGTGCCAGCCACAGGGTGGATGACACTGAAGCTTTCTTT. This codes for CASHRVDDTEAFF.

The chain is built from TRBV2 and TRBJ1-2, with D possibly matching TRBD1 (5 bases). Germline-derived CDR1 and CDR2 are SNHLY and FYNNEI. Trimming took off 5 bases at V and 0 bases at J, with 7 bases between the two ends. The CDR3 is 13 amino acids. CDR3 amino acids: CASSKTANYGYTF. DNA for the CDR3: TGTGCCAGCAGTAAGACAGCTAACTATGGCTACACCTTC.

V is TRBV12-3 or TRBV12-4 and J is TRBJ1-2; D gene unclear. Trimming shortened V by 3 bases and J by 2 bases, and 7 bases separated the two germline ends. This CDR3 is built from 13 residues. DNA of the CDR3: TGTGCCAGCAGTTTTCCAGGAAACTATGGCTACACCTTC. The encoded protein is CASSFPGNYGYTF.

The V and J genes are TRBV5-6 and TRBJ2-3; 7 bases fit TRBD2. This CDR3 contains 13 residues. V gave up 7 bases and J gave up 2 bases; unmatched junction bases: 4. Germline values: CDR1 SGHDT, CDR2 YYEEEE. The CDR3 region has the DNA TGTGCCAGCTTACGGGACTACACAGATACGCAGTATTTT. Its protein product is CASLRDYTDTQYF.

The gene calls are TRBV1 and TRBJ2-3; the table's D call, TRBD2, has no DNA check behind it. TRBV1 is recorded as a pseudogene. CDR3 size: 19 residues. The CDR3 DNA reads TGCACCAGCAGCCAAGATCTAGCGGGGGTGAGGCCTAGCACAGATACGCAGTATTTT. It translates to CTSSQDLAGVRPSTDTQYF.